This is a list of T cell receptor beta chains from one sample in a study of cytomegalovirus exposure and HLA in healthy donors. The method was immunoSEQ multiplex PCR; TCRdb's version includes in-frame clones alone and lacks a portion of them. The sample includes around 60,000 clones, about 90% of them seen just once. The specimen sequenced was PBMCs. The receptors come from a woman aged 18-35 years in good health and CMV-seronegative. CDR3s include the opening cysteine and the closing phenylalanine or tryptophan. The D gene is left open where the match is weak. Rows may omit the clone size; those that give it use once, few, many or a size class.

size: NA; J: TRBJ1-1; V: TRBV23-1; D: NA; DNA: TGCGCCACGGGGTCTGAAGCTTTCTTT; CDR3: CATGSEAFF
size: NA; J: TRBJ2-5; V: TRBV10-3; D: TRBD2; DNA: TGTGCCATCAGTGATATTTTAGCGGGAGGGCCCCAGACCCAGTACTTC; CDR3: CAISDILAGGPQTQYF
size: NA; J: TRBJ1-5; V: TRBV6-1; D: NA; DNA: TGTGCCAGCAACACAGGGCATAATCAGCCCCAGCATTTT; CDR3: CASNTGHNQPQHF
size: few; J: TRBJ1-2; V: TRBV7-8; D: TRBD1; DNA: TGTGCCAGCAGCTCGGGGACAGTATATGGCTACACCTTC; CDR3: CASSSGTVYGYTF
size: NA; J: TRBJ2-7; V: TRBV7-2; D: TRBD1; DNA: TGTGCCAGCAGCCCTCCCACAGGGGGCTACGAGCAGTACTTC; CDR3: CASSPPTGGYEQYF
size: NA; J: TRBJ2-5; V: TRBV5-4; D: NA; DNA: TGTGCCAGCAGCCACATAACAGGGAGAGAGACCCAGTACTTC; CDR3: CASSHITGRETQYF
size: NA; J: TRBJ2-7; V: TRBV30; D: NA; DNA: TGTGCCTGGAGTGTGGAAGGGGGTGTGCCCGAGCAGTACTTC; CDR3: CAWSVEGGVPEQYF
size: once; J: TRBJ2-6; V: TRBV19; D: TRBD1; DNA: TGTGCCAGTACCCTGGGACAGGGAAGGGGTGGGGCCAACGTCCTGACTTTC; CDR3: CASTLGQGRGGANVLTF
size: NA; J: TRBJ2-1; V: TRBV19; D: TRBD1; DNA: TGTGCCAGTAGGGGACGGACAGGGGTGGGCTACAATGAGCAGTTCTTC; CDR3: CASRGRTGVGYNEQFF
size: NA; J: TRBJ2-3; V: TRBV6-4; D: NA; DNA: TGTGCCAGCAGTGACCGTGGGTCAGGGGAGTCAGATACGCAGTATTTT; CDR3: CASSDRGSGESDTQYF
size: NA; J: TRBJ2-5; V: TRBV2; D: NA; DNA: TGTGCCAGCAGTGGACGGAGCGGAGAGACCCAGTACTTC; CDR3: CASSGRSGETQYF
size: NA; J: TRBJ2-1; V: TRBV5-1; D: NA; DNA: TGCGCCAGCAGCTTGGACAGGAACAATGAGCAGTTCTTC; CDR3: CASSLDRNNEQFF
size: NA; J: TRBJ1-2; V: TRBV6-1; D: NA; DNA: TGTGCCAGCAGTGGCCGGGGAAACTATGGCTACACCTTC; CDR3: CASSGRGNYGYTF
size: few; J: TRBJ1-1; V: TRBV2; D: NA; DNA: TGTGCCAGCAGCCGCGGGAGGAGGGATATGAACACTGAAGCTTTCTTT; CDR3: CASSRGRRDMNTEAFF